Shown below are 28 T cell receptor beta chains from a single sample sequenced in a study of OX40 agonist ivuxolimab in advanced cancers. Libraries were prepared by immunoSEQ multiplex PCR; TCRdb keeps only in-frame clonotypes and omits some of them. The table records about 88,000 clones, about 85% of them present only once. Sequenced here: CD4+ or CD8+ T cells sorted from blood, sampled in a trial of the OX40 agonist ivuxolimab. The receptors derive from an adult with an advanced solid tumor such as melanoma, head and neck, liver or kidney cancer.

This sequence joins TRBV4-1 and TRBJ2-5; TRBD2 is a possible D gene (6 bases). This CDR3 is 14 amino acids long. Per the germline V gene, CDR1 is MGHRA and CDR2 is YSYEKL. Trimming shortened V by 3 bases and J by 7 bases, and 15 bases separated the two germline ends. The CDR3 DNA is TGCGCCAGCAGCCACGGGACTGCTTTGCGGACCCAGTACTTC. Amino acid sequence: CASSHGTALRTQYF.

The chain employs TRBV21-1 and TRBJ2-7; the table assigns TRBD1, which was not confirmed against the DNA. TRBV21-1 is described as a pseudogene. The CDR3 runs 16 residues. The CDR3 reads CASSKEGRGQHYEQYF. In DNA form, the CDR3 reads TGTGCCAGCAGCAAAGAAGGCAGGGGTCAACACTACGAGCAGTACTTC.

V gene TRBV27 combines with J gene TRBJ1-6; D is unresolved. Germline assignment: CDR1 MNHEY and CDR2 SMNVEV (reference sequence). The length of the CDR3 is 13 residues. The V end was cut by 7 bases, the J end by 7 bases, with 11 bases between. This chain's CDR3 is CASTRRNNSPLHF. CDR3 coding DNA: TGTGCCAGCACTCGGAGGAACAATTCACCCCTCCACTTT.

This chain uses TRBV9 with TRBJ1-1; D is unresolved. This CDR3 has 13 residues. Germline assignment: CDR1 SGDLS and CDR2 YYNGEE. V lost 4 bases, J lost 6 bases, and 13 bases lay in between. CDR3 coding DNA: TGTGCCAGCAGCCCGGGGATAGCCGCTGAAGCTTTCTTT. Protein sequence: CASSPGIAAEAFF. Supplemented by reference TRBV9 and TRBJ1-1, the full variable domain reads DSGVTQTPKHLITATGQRVTLRCSPRSGDLSVYWYQQSLDQGLQFLIQYYNGEERAKGNILERFSAQQFPDLHSELNLSSLELGDSALYFCASSPGIAAEAFFGQGTRLTVV.

The chain uses TRBV2 and TRBJ1-5; D is unresolved. This CDR3 comprises 13 residues. The V end lost 7 bases, the J end lost 2 bases, and 9 bases lay between the germline ends. Per germline, CDR1 SNHLY and CDR2 FYNNEI. Written as DNA, the CDR3 is TGTGCCAGCAACTATAATGGCAATCAGCCCCAGCATTTT. Its protein product is CASNYNGNQPQHF. The full variable domain, in which reference TRBV2 and TRBJ1-5 provide the parts outside the CDR3, is EPEVTQTPSHQVTQMGQEVILRCVPISNHLYFYWYRQILGQKVEFLVSFYNNEISEKSEIFDDQFSVERPDGSNFTLKIRSTKLEDSAMYFCASNYNGNQPQHFGDGTRLSIL.

The J gene is TRBJ2-5, the V gene TRBV5-6; TRBD2 agrees at 8 bases. Losses at the gene ends were 3 bases for V and 2 bases for J; bases not matched to a gene: 12. The CDR3 loop spans 17 amino acids. The germline V gene has CDR1 SGHDT and CDR2 YYEEEE. The CDR3 protein is CASSSRGSGSGQETQYF. The DNA of the CDR3 is TGTGCCAGCAGCTCCCGGGGGAGCGGGAGTGGGCAAGAGACCCAGTACTTC.

The J gene is TRBJ2-5, the V gene TRBV27; 12 nucleotides align to TRBD2. Germline V lookup: CDR1 MNHEY, CDR2 SMNVEV (reference sequence). There are 17 residues in the CDR3. J was trimmed by 5 bases and V by 9 bases; bases with no gene match: 16. The CDR3 bases are TGTGCCAGTTCGACAGGGGCGACTAGCGGGAGACTGGAGACCCAGTACTTC. This sequence encodes CASSTGATSGRLETQYF.

In DNA form, the CDR3 reads TGCGCCAGCAGCTTGTCTTTGGGCGGGGAGCTGTTTTTT. Translating it yields CASSLSLGGELFF. This chain links TRBV5-1 with TRBJ2-2; no definite D call. The V and J ends lost 1 base and 7 bases respectively, with 8 bases between them. Germline V gives CDR1 SGHRS, CDR2 YFSETQ. CDR3 length: 13 amino acids.

J is TRBJ2-5 and V is TRBV28, with 7 bases that match TRBD2. This CDR3 has 16 residues. V gave up 4 bases and J gave up 5 bases; unmatched junction bases: 13. Germline assignment: CDR1 MDHEN and CDR2 SYDVKM. The CDR3 nucleotides read TGTGCCAGCAGTTCACTTGGCGGGAGCCCATCGGAGACCCAGTACTTC. This sequence encodes CASSSLGGSPSETQYF. Complete variable domain (other parts from reference TRBV28 and TRBJ2-5): DVKVTQSSRYLVKRTGEKVFLECVQDMDHENMFWYRQDPGLGLRLIYFSYDVKMKEKGDIPEGYSVSREKKERFSLILESASTNQTSMYLCASSSLGGSPSETQYFGPGTRLLVL.

The chain recombines TRBV30 with TRBJ2-7; D is ambiguous. Trimming stripped 0 bases from V and 6 bases from J, with 9 bases between. CDR1 and CDR2 from the germline V gene are GTSNPN and SVGIG (reference sequence). The CDR3 extends over 12 amino acids. The CDR3 region is CAWSVGGGEQYF. As DNA, the CDR3 is TGTGCCTGGAGTGTAGGTGGCGGCGAGCAGTACTTC.

The chain links TRBV10-3 to TRBJ2-3, with TRBD2 matching over 7 bases. The germline gives CDR1 ENHRY, CDR2 SYGVKD. The CDR3 has 16 residues. The junction had 6 bases not matched to a gene; V was cut back by 1 base and J by 2 bases. CDR3 DNA sequence: TGTGCCATCAGTGAGTACACGGGAGGAACCACAGATACGCAGTATTTT. The encoded protein is CAISEYTGGTTDTQYF.

The rearrangement links TRBV12-5 to TRBJ2-3; D unclear. CDR1 is LGHNT, CDR2 FRNRAP, per germline. This CDR3 is 12 amino acids long. Trimming took off 7 bases at V and 2 bases at J, with 7 bases between the two ends. CDR3 coding DNA: TGTGCTAGTGCCTGGGACACAGATACGCAGTATTTT. It translates to CASAWDTDTQYF. The variable domain in full, with the rest retrieved from reference TRBV12-5 and TRBJ2-3, is DARVTQTPRHKVTEMGQEVTMRCQPILGHNTVFWYRQTMMQGLELLAYFRNRAPLDDSGMPKDRFSAEMPDATLATLKIQPSEPRDSAVYFCASAWDTDTQYFGPGTRLTVL.

The CDR3 protein is CASSFGSLGYTF. The CDR3 DNA sequence: TGTGCCAGCAGTTTCGGTAGTTTGGGCTACACCTTC. This rearrangement joins TRBV28 to TRBJ1-2, with no clear D. Germline-derived CDR1 and CDR2 are MDHEN and SYDVKM. The V end was cut by 3 bases, the J end by 8 bases, with 10 bases between. The CDR3 consists of 12 residues.

The table lists this clone with a count of one. This rearrangement joins TRBV4-3 to TRBJ1-2; D is unresolved. The CDR3 is 15 residues long. Trimming cost V 1 base and J 4 bases, with 13 bases left between them. The germline V gene has CDR1 LGHNA and CDR2 YSLEER. CDR3 nucleotides: TGCGCCAGCAGCCAAGTATCTGGGCCGGGCTATGGCTACACCTTC. Encoded protein: CASSQVSGPGYGYTF.

This chain connects TRBV10-2 to TRBJ2-3; 9 bases line up with TRBD1. In germline, CDR1 is WSHSY, CDR2 SAAADI. The CDR3 covers 18 residues. V shed 5 bases and J 5 bases; nucleotides not matched to a gene: 17. CDR3 in amino acids: CASSKPIQGQGMQDTQYF. The CDR3 DNA reads as TGCGCCAGCAGTAAGCCCATCCAGGGACAGGGAATGCAAGATACGCAGTATTTT.

This clone was counted only a few times. This chain joins TRBV19 and TRBJ1-4, with 10 bases that match TRBD1. The length of the CDR3 is 14 residues. CDR1 and CDR2 from the germline V gene are LNHDA and SQIVND (reference sequence). Trimming took 6 bases from V and 8 from J; bases not matched to a gene: 6. The DNA of the CDR3 is TGTGCCAGTAGACGACAGGGGGCGGGAGAAAAACTGTTTTTT. Amino acids: CASRRQGAGEKLFF.

J is TRBJ2-7 and V is TRBV11-2, with D unresolved. V gave up 5 bases and J gave up 3 bases, with 11 bases separating them. Germline V gene data show CDR1 as SGHAT and CDR2 as FQNNGV. The CDR3 has 13 residues. CDR3 sequence (DNA): TGTGCCAGCAGCGCCTATTTGGGCTACGAGCAGTACTTC. Translated: CASSAYLGYEQYF.

The chain combines TRBV7-8 with TRBJ1-6, with 11 bases lining up with TRBD1. This CDR3 is built from 17 residues. V dropped 6 bases and J dropped 7; count of bases not matched to a gene: 11. The germline CDR1 and CDR2 sequences are SGHVS and FQNEAQ. The CDR3 DNA sequence: TGTGCCAGCAGTCTCTTTACCGGGACAGGGGGGAATTCACCCCTCCACTTT. The encoded protein is CASSLFTGTGGNSPLHF.

The chain employs TRBV5-4 and TRBJ2-5, with 7 bases that match TRBD2. The CDR3 extends over 13 amino acids. Trimming at V came to 5 bases and at J to 7 bases, leaving 8 bases not matched to a gene. Per the germline V gene, CDR1 is SGHNT and CDR2 is YYREEE (reference sequence). Here the CDR3 DNA reads TGTGCCAGCAGTTCTGCGGGAGCCGTGACCCAGTACTTC. Its translation: CASSSAGAVTQYF.

The sample holds one count of this clone. The chain has TRBV4-3 and TRBJ2-5, with D tentatively TRBD1 (5 bases). Per germline, CDR1 LGHNA and CDR2 YSLEER. The germline V and J ends were trimmed by 0 bases and 6 bases, with 14 bases remaining between them. CDR3 size: 15 residues. The DNA of the CDR3 is TGCGCCAGCAGCCAAGATGCCGCAGGGCCGAAGACCCAGTACTTC. Translation gives CASSQDAAGPKTQYF.

The CDR3 region is CASSPAGHNYGYTF. Here the CDR3 DNA reads TGTGCCAGCAGCCCCGCAGGCCATAACTATGGCTACACCTTC. V usage is TRBV28 and J usage is TRBJ1-2; D call uncertain. CDR1 is MDHEN and CDR2 is SYDVKM in the germline V gene. The V gene lost 6 bases and the J gene lost 1 base, with 12 bases spanning the gap. This CDR3 is 14 amino acids long.

This sequence joins TRBV6-5 and TRBJ1-4; D is uncertain. Trimming removed 8 bases at V and 5 bases at J, with 9 bases between. CDR1 and CDR2 (germline): MNHEY, SVGAGI. The CDR3 consists of 12 residues. This chain's CDR3 is CASGGGNEKLFF. Written as DNA, the CDR3 is TGTGCCAGCGGCGGTGGAAATGAAAAACTGTTTTTT.

V gene TRBV18 combines with J gene TRBJ2-7; D could derive from TRBD1 or TRBD2 (5 bases each). The CDR3 has 13 amino acids. The V gene lost 2 bases and the J gene lost 3 bases, with 8 bases spanning the gap. Germline lookup yields CDR1 KGHSH and CDR2 LQKENI. The CDR3 DNA reads as TGTGCCAGCTCACCAGGGGACGACTACGAGCAGTACTTC. Translated: CASSPGDDYEQYF.

This chain links TRBV11-3 with TRBJ2-1, with TRBD1 matching 7 bases. The V and J ends lost 1 base and 9 bases, in that order; junction bases with no gene match: 12. Germline lookup yields CDR1 SGHNT and CDR2 YENEEA. The CDR3 loop spans 16 amino acids. CDR3 bases: TGTGCCAGCAGCTTAGGAGCAAGAGGGGGCCGGTTTGAGCAGTTCTTC. It is translated as CASSLGARGGRFEQFF. Using reference TRBV11-3 and TRBJ2-1 for the parts outside the CDR3, the full variable domain is EAGVVQSPRYKIIEKKQPVAFWCNPISGHNTLYWYLQNLGQGPELLIRYENEEAVDDSQLPKDRFSAERLKGVDSTLKIQPAELGDSAVYLCASSLGARGGRFEQFFGPGTRLTVL.

This clone was observed a few times. This chain joins TRBV7-3 and TRBJ2-7, with 8 positions matching TRBD2. From germline, CDR1 is SGHTA and CDR2 FQGTGA. This CDR3 has 13 residues. The ends lost 2 bases at V and 4 bases at J; junction bases unmatched: 1. Here the CDR3 DNA reads TGTGCCAGCAGCTTATCGGGAGGGTACGAGCAGTACTTC. Protein sequence: CASSLSGGYEQYF.

The chain has TRBV19 and TRBJ1-1, with D unclear. Trimming took 2 bases from V and 5 from J, leaving 6 bases between them. Germline V CDR1 and CDR2: LNHDA, SQIVND (reference sequence). The CDR3 loop spans 12 amino acids. The CDR3, as DNA: TGTGCCAGTAGTATACCGGGGACTGAAGCTTTCTTT. This gives the protein CASSIPGTEAFF.

The chain is built from TRBV4-3 and TRBJ1-6; D is undetermined. The CDR3 loop spans 13 amino acids. Per germline, CDR1 LGHNA and CDR2 YSLEER. Between the trimmed V and J ends, which lost 0 bases and 13 bases, there was a span of 10 bases. The CDR3 is CASSQDVVGPLHF. The CDR3 DNA reads as TGCGCCAGCAGCCAAGATGTGGTAGGGCCCCTCCACTTT.

The rearrangement uses TRBV2 and TRBJ2-5; D gene ambiguous. CDR1 SNHLY and CDR2 FYNNEI come from the germline V gene. This CDR3 contains 11 residues. Trimming left V 8 bases short and J 4 bases short, with 8 bases between. The CDR3 sequence is CASSKVETQYF. In DNA form, the CDR3 reads TGTGCCAGCTCCAAGGTAGAGACCCAGTACTTC.